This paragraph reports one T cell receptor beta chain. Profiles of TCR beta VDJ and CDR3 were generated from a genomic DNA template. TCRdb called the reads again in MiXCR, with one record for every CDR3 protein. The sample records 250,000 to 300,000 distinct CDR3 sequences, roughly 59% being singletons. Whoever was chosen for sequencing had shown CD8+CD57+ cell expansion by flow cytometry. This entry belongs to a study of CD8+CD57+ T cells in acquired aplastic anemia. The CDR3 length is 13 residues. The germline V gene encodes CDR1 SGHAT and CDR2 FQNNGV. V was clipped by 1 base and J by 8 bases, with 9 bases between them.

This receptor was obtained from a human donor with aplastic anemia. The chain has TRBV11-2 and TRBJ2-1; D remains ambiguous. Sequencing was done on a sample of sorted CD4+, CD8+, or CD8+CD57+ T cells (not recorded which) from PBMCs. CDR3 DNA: TGTGCCAGCAGCTTAGCAGGAACCGATGAGCAGTTCTTC. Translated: CASSLAGTDEQFF.